These 32 T cell receptor beta chains were sequenced from one sample in a study of T-cell reconstitution after alpha-beta-depleted transplantation in children. TCRbeta library construction was performed incorporating unique molecular identifiers. Via MiXCR, TCRdb re-called the PCR reads, giving one row per CDR3 protein. The sample shows 200,000 to 300,000 distinct CDR3 sequences, 20% to 30% of them seen only once. Sample: PBMCs, mostly from graft donor cells, taken 360 days after TCRalphabeta/CD19-depleted stem cell transplant. The origin of the receptors is a female patient aged 2-10 years who had a stem cell transplant for congenital amegakaryocytic thrombocytopenia, so the T cells may come from the graft donor.

The gene calls are TRBV20-1 and TRBJ2-3, with 15 bases identical to TRBD2. Germline lookup yields CDR1 DFQATT and CDR2 SNEGSKA (reference sequence). V dropped 6 bases and J dropped 5; count of bases not matched to a gene: 9. The CDR3 spans 16 residues. CDR3 protein: CSAPGLAGGPGDTQYF. The CDR3 DNA reads as TGCAGTGCCCCCGGACTAGCGGGAGGGCCGGGAGATACGCAGTATTTT.

This clonotype was found a few times. The genes are TRBV6-2 or TRBV6-3 and TRBJ1-5; no reliable D call. V was cut by 5 bases and J by 4 bases, with 12 bases left in between. The CDR3 loop spans 14 amino acids. CDR1 and CDR2 from the germline V gene are MNHEY and SVGEGT. CDR3 loop: CASSPGRLNQPQHF. The CDR3 region has the DNA TGTGCCAGCAGTCCCGGGCGGCTTAATCAGCCCCAGCATTTT.

The chain employs TRBV12-3 or TRBV12-4 and TRBJ2-7, with 9 bases fitting TRBD2. V lost 3 bases to trimming and J lost 2 bases; unmatched junction nucleotides: 2. The CDR3 covers 14 residues. DNA of the CDR3: TGTGCCAGCAGTTTCGCGGGGGGGACCTACGAGCAGTACTTC. This encodes CASSFAGGTYEQYF.

The J gene is TRBJ2-3, the V gene TRBV12-3 or TRBV12-4; D remains unclear. V was clipped by 5 bases and J by 2 bases, with 5 bases between them. The CDR3 loop spans 12 amino acids. In DNA, the CDR3 is TGTGCCAGCAGTAAAGACACAGATACGCAGTATTTT. This gives the protein CASSKDTDTQYF.

The chain employs TRBV28 and TRBJ2-1; tentatively, D is TRBD1 (5 bases). CDR1 and CDR2 from the germline V gene are MDHEN and SYDVKM. This CDR3 has 15 residues. Trimming took 3 bases from V and 0 from J, leaving 9 bases between them. Written as DNA, the CDR3 is TGTGCCAGCAGTTTGGGGCGGCCCTCCTACAATGAGCAGTTCTTC. Its translation is CASSLGRPSYNEQFF.

There are a few counts of this clonotype. This rearrangement joins TRBV3-1 to TRBJ2-7; 10 bases agree with TRBD2. The germline CDR1 and CDR2 sequences are LGHDT and YNNKEL (reference sequence). V lost 1 base, J lost 0 bases, and 3 bases stayed unmatched. The CDR3 has 16 residues. Here the CDR3 reads CASSQVAGGLSYEQYF. CDR3 sequence (DNA): TGTGCCAGCAGCCAAGTAGCGGGGGGCCTCTCCTACGAGCAGTACTTC.

In this sample, this clonotype turned up a few times. The genes are TRBV14 and TRBJ2-1; 14 positions agree with TRBD2. CDR1 is SGHDN and CDR2 is FVKESK in the germline V gene. The trim removed 2 bases at V and 7 bases at J, leaving 4 bases unmatched. This CDR3 is built from 16 residues. CDR3 sequence: CASSQPGLAGVNEQFF. DNA of the CDR3: TGTGCCAGCAGCCAACCGGGACTAGCGGGAGTTAATGAGCAGTTCTTC.

The genes are TRBV28 and TRBJ2-2; TRBD1 aligns across 9 bases. CDR1 and CDR2 (germline): MDHEN, SYDVKM. J lost 3 bases, V lost 9 bases, and 5 bases had no gene match. The CDR3 is 14 residues long. The CDR3 nucleotides are TGTGCCAGTAACAGGGGGCAGTACACCGGGGAGCTGTTTTTT. It translates to CASNRGQYTGELFF.

This clonotype has only a few counts. V and J are TRBV4-1 and TRBJ2-7, with 7 nucleotides matching TRBD2. CDR3 length: 16 amino acids. Germline-derived CDR1 and CDR2 are MGHRA and YSYEKL. V was pared by 4 bases and J by 6 bases, with 15 bases of the junction left unmatched. Here the CDR3 DNA reads TGCGCCAGCAGCCTTTTACCTCGGGAGGTAGTAGGCGAGCAGTACTTC. Translating it yields CASSLLPREVVGEQYF.

The genes are TRBV30 and TRBJ1-2; tentatively, D is TRBD1 (6 bases). V was shortened by 1 base and J by 9 bases, with 15 bases between the two germline ends. The CDR3 covers 13 residues. Germline CDR1 is GTSNPN and CDR2 is SVGIG (reference sequence). DNA for the CDR3: TGTGCCTGGAGTGGCGGACAGTCTATGAGCTACACCTTC. This translates into CAWSGGQSMSYTF. The full variable domain, in which reference TRBV30 and TRBJ1-2 provide the parts outside the CDR3, is SQTIHQWPATLVQPVGSPLSLECTVEGTSNPNLYWYRQAAGRGLQLLFYSVGIGQISSEVPQNLSASRPQDRQFILSSKKLLLSDSGFYLCAWSGGQSMSYTFGSGTRLTVV.

There are a few counts of this clonotype. The chain is built from TRBV19 and TRBJ2-3; D is undetermined. The CDR3 sequence is 15 residues long. Germline CDR1 LNHDA, CDR2 SQIVND (reference sequence). Deletions cut 3 bases from V and 5 bases from J, with 15 bases between. The CDR3 nucleotides are TGTGCCAGTAGTATTGCCACCAGGTTTGGAGATACGCAGTATTTT. It is translated as CASSIATRFGDTQYF.

V usage is TRBV5-5 and J usage is TRBJ2-2; possibly TRBD1 for D (6 bases). The CDR3 loop spans 15 amino acids. V was clipped by 2 bases and J by 0 bases, with 8 bases between them. Germline CDR1 and CDR2: SGHKS and YYEKEE (reference sequence). CDR3 protein: CASSFWTANTGELFF. The CDR3 DNA reads TGTGCCAGCAGCTTCTGGACAGCGAACACCGGGGAGCTGTTTTTT.

Ten or more counts support this clonotype. This CDR3 is CASRDGNQPQHF. The CDR3, as DNA: TGTGCCAGCAGGGACGGAAATCAGCCCCAGCATTTT. V is TRBV6-2 or TRBV6-3 and J is TRBJ1-5; D is unresolved. CDR1 and CDR2 (germline): MNHEY, SVGEGT. V lost 6 bases to trimming and J lost 4 bases, with 7 bases between them. The CDR3 is 12 amino acids.

The V and J genes are TRBV29-1 and TRBJ2-3; D is possibly TRBD2 (6 bases). Trimming stripped 4 bases from V and 0 bases from J, with 8 bases between. This CDR3 has 13 residues. Germline V lookup: CDR1 SQVTM, CDR2 ANQGSEA. The CDR3 protein is CSVGDFSTDTQYF. Written as DNA, the CDR3 is TGCAGCGTTGGGGACTTTAGCACAGATACGCAGTATTTT.

This clonotype was seen a few times. The chain links TRBV2 to TRBJ2-5; D uncertain. The CDR3 is 12 amino acids. V was pared by 4 bases and J by 3 bases, with 6 bases between. Germline assignment: CDR1 SNHLY and CDR2 FYNNEI. DNA for the CDR3: TGTGCCAGCAGTGTGGGGAAAGAGACCCAGTACTTC. This translates into CASSVGKETQYF. The whole variable domain, remainder taken from reference TRBV2 and TRBJ2-5, is EPEVTQTPSHQVTQMGQEVILRCVPISNHLYFYWYRQILGQKVEFLVSFYNNEISEKSEIFDDQFSVERPDGSNFTLKIRSTKLEDSAMYFCASSVGKETQYFGPGTRLLVL.

The J gene is TRBJ1-2, the V gene TRBV6-1, with D possibly matching TRBD1 (5 bases). Per germline, CDR1 MNHNS and CDR2 SASEGT. The CDR3 runs 14 residues. Trimming shortened V by 5 bases and J by 2 bases, and 12 bases separated the two germline ends. DNA of the CDR3: TGTGCCAGCAGTAGGGGAGTCCTAAACTATGGCTACACCTTC. It yields the protein CASSRGVLNYGYTF.

The V and J genes are TRBV5-1 and TRBJ1-1; a weak D match, TRBD1 (5 bases). The CDR3 sequence is 14 residues long. Germline CDR1 reads SGHRS; CDR2 reads YFSETQ. The ends were cut back, 1 base at V and 0 bases at J, with 7 bases in the middle. CDR3 in amino acids: CASSLQGMNTEAFF. In DNA, the CDR3 is TGCGCCAGCAGCTTGCAGGGAATGAACACTGAAGCTTTCTTT.

This clonotype showed up many times. This chain links TRBV5-1 with TRBJ1-1; no clear D gene. Between the trimmed V and J ends, which lost 2 bases and 4 bases, there was a span of 9 bases. CDR1 and CDR2 (germline): SGHRS, YFSETQ. The CDR3 contains 13 residues. As DNA, the CDR3 is TGCGCCAGCAGCTTTCAGGCCGGCACTGAAGCTTTCTTT. Translation: CASSFQAGTEAFF.

This sequence joins TRBV30 and TRBJ1-4, with D uncertain. Germline CDR1 is GTSNPN and CDR2 is SVGIG (reference sequence). CDR3 length: 13 amino acids. Trimming removed 4 bases at V and 5 bases at J, with 11 bases between. CDR3: CAWTDDGNEKLFF. The DNA of the CDR3 is TGTGCCTGGACCGATGACGGGAATGAAAAACTGTTTTTT.

V gene TRBV15 combines with J gene TRBJ1-2; 7 positions agree with TRBD1. Germline CDR1 LNHNV, CDR2 YYDKDF (reference sequence). The trim removed 4 bases at V and 4 bases at J, leaving 6 bases unmatched. The CDR3 is 14 residues long. The CDR3 is CATSNRQGPYGYTF. The DNA of the CDR3 is TGTGCCACCAGCAACCGACAGGGCCCCTATGGCTACACCTTC.

This chain uses TRBV20-1 with TRBJ2-1; no reliable D call. Germline V gives CDR1 DFQATT, CDR2 SNEGSKA (reference sequence). This CDR3 has 10 amino acids. V lost 6 bases, J lost 5 bases, and 5 bases lay in between. Here the CDR3 DNA reads TGCAGTGCGTTAAACAATGAGCAGTTCTTC. Its protein is CSALNNEQFF.

V usage is TRBV9 and J usage is TRBJ1-2; 8 bases are shared with TRBD1. The germline CDR1 and CDR2 sequences are SGDLS and YYNGEE. The CDR3 consists of 19 residues. With V trimmed by 0 bases and J by 4 bases, 17 bases remained unmatched. CDR3 in DNA: TGTGCCAGCAGCGTAGGCGCCAAACCCGGGACAGGAGAGCGCTATGGCTACACCTTC. Translating gives CASSVGAKPGTGERYGYTF.

The rearrangement links TRBV20-1 to TRBJ2-5; the D call may be TRBD1 or TRBD2 (6 bases each). V was cut by 0 bases and J by 5 bases, with 16 bases left in between. The CDR3 consists of 15 residues. Germline CDR1 and CDR2: DFQATT and SNEGSKA (reference sequence). CDR3 loop: CSARERKGGAETQYF. In nucleotides, the CDR3 is TGCAGTGCTAGAGAAAGGAAGGGGGGCGCGGAGACCCAGTACTTC.

There are a few counts of this clonotype. V usage is TRBV10-3 and J usage is TRBJ2-7; D unclear. V gave up 4 bases and J gave up 4 bases, with 11 bases separating them. CDR3 length: 13 amino acids. Germline values: CDR1 ENHRY, CDR2 SYGVKD. CDR3 sequence: CAISGDRSYEQYF. The CDR3, as DNA: TGTGCCATCAGTGGGGATAGGTCGTACGAGCAGTACTTC.

This chain links TRBV12-3 or TRBV12-4 with TRBJ1-2, with D perhaps TRBD1 (5 bases). There are 13 residues in the CDR3. The V end was cut by 1 base, the J end by 5 bases, with 8 bases between. CDR3 DNA sequence: TGTGCCAGCAGTTTAGGGGCAGGGTATGGCTACACCTTC. This encodes CASSLGAGYGYTF.

J is TRBJ1-1 and V is TRBV7-9; possible D gene TRBD1, 6 bases. The CDR3 is 16 residues long. The V end was cut by 3 bases, the J end by 3 bases, with 17 bases between. The germline gives CDR1 SEHNR, CDR2 FQNEAQ (reference sequence). The CDR3 coding sequence is TGTGCCAGCAGCTTCGGCAGGGGCCTCCTGGACACTGAAGCTTTCTTT. Translating it yields CASSFGRGLLDTEAFF.

In its sample, this clonotype was seen a few times. The J gene is TRBJ2-7, the V gene TRBV7-9; a possible D gene is TRBD1 (6 bases). The V end lost 1 base, the J end lost 6 bases, and 16 bases lay between the germline ends. CDR1 and CDR2 (germline): SEHNR, FQNEAQ (reference sequence). This CDR3 is built from 15 residues. CDR3 protein: CASSLVGGLGFEQYF. The CDR3 DNA reads TGTGCCAGCAGCTTAGTAGGGGGTTTGGGTTTCGAGCAGTACTTC.

This clonotype was seen only a few times. The gene calls are TRBV3-1 and TRBJ1-4; D ambiguous. The CDR3 totals 11 residues. V lost 4 bases to trimming and J lost 6 bases, with 3 bases between them. Germline CDR1 reads LGHDT; CDR2 reads YNNKEL (reference sequence). CDR3 coding DNA: TGTGCCAGCAGCCTTCATGAAAAACTGTTTTTT. Its protein product is CASSLHEKLFF.

The V call is TRBV15, the J call TRBJ1-4; D remains unclear. Germline CDR1 reads LNHNV; CDR2 reads YYDKDF (reference sequence). V dropped 0 bases and J dropped 4 bases, with 9 bases sitting between them. The CDR3 loop spans 15 amino acids. The CDR3 DNA is TGTGCCACCAGCAGAGATTTGCCCCTTAATGAAAAACTGTTTTTT. Its protein product is CATSRDLPLNEKLFF.

The chain joins TRBV20-1 to TRBJ2-6, with D possibly TRBD1 on 6 matching bases. Between the trimmed V and J ends, which lost 5 bases and 1 base, there was a span of 24 bases. Per the germline V gene, CDR1 is DFQATT and CDR2 is SNEGSKA (reference sequence). This CDR3 comprises 19 residues. The CDR3, as DNA: TGCAGTGCTCCCGACAGGAGAGGCTCTTCACAGTCTGGGGCCAACGTCCTGACTTTC. Encoded protein: CSAPDRRGSSQSGANVLTF.

This clonotype was found a few times. The rearrangement uses TRBV20-1 and TRBJ1-5; D is unresolved. Germline V CDR1 and CDR2: DFQATT, SNEGSKA (reference sequence). Trimming removed 3 bases at V and 4 bases at J, with 10 bases between. The CDR3 extends over 13 amino acids. The chain's CDR3 is CSASSFRNQPQHF. CDR3 DNA: TGCAGTGCTAGTTCGTTCAGAAATCAGCCCCAGCATTTT.

Comment on this clonotype: One junction end disagrees with the germline gene, perhaps due to a read error. The rearrangement uses TRBV20-1 and TRBJ2-3, with 10 bases fitting TRBD2. The CDR3 is made up of 16 amino acids. Germline V CDR1 and CDR2: DFQATT, SNEGSKA (reference sequence). In nucleotides, the CDR3 is TGCAGTGCTAGAGATCCGGCTAGCGGGAGCAAAGATACGCAGTATTTT. Its protein is CSARDPASGSKDTQYF.